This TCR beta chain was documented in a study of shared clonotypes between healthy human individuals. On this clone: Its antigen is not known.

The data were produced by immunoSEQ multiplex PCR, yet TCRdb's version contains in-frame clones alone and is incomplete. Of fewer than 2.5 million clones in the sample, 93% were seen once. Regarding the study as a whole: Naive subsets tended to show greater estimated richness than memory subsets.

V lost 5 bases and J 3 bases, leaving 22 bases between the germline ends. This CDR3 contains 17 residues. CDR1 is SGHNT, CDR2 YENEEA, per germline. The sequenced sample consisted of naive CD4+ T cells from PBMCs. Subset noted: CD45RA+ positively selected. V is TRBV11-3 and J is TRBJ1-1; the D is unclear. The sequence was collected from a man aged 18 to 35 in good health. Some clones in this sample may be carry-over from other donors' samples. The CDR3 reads CASSPEGREQQHTEAFF. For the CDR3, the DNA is TGTGCCAGCAGCCCAGAGGGCCGGGAACAACAACACACTGAAGCTTTCTTT.